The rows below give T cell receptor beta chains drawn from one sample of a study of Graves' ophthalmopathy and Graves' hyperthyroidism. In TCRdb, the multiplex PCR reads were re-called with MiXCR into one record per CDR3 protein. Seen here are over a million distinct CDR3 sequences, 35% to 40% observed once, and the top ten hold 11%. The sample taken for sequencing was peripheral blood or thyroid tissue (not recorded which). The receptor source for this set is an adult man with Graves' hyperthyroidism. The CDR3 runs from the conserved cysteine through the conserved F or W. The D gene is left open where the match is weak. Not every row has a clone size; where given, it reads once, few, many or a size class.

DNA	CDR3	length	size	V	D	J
TGTGCCAGCAGCCTATCAACCTTGGGTGAAAAACTGTTTTTT	CASSLSTLGEKLFF	14	many	TRBV7-2	.	TRBJ1-4
TGCAGCGTCATAAGCCAGGGACATGGAAACACCATATATTTT	CSVISQGHGNTIYF	14	many	TRBV29-1	.	TRBJ1-3
TGTGCCACCCTAAATGGGACAGGGGGCGGGCACTATGGCTACACCTTC	CATLNGTGGGHYGYTF	16	many	TRBV10-3	TRBD1	TRBJ1-2
TGTGCCAGCAGCTATAGGACAGGGGCGGAAGCTTTCTTT	CASSYRTGAEAFF	13	.	TRBV12-3/TRBV12-4	TRBD1	TRBJ1-1
TGTGCCACCAGTGACCTAGCGAACACCGGGGAGCTGTTTTTT	CATSDLANTGELFF	14	many	TRBV24-1	.	TRBJ2-2
TGTGCCAGCAGCTTAGTCGGGTTCTCCTACGAGCAGTACTTC	CASSLVGFSYEQYF	14	.	TRBV7-2	.	TRBJ2-7
TGTGCCAGCACAAGGACAGATCAGCCCCAGCATTTT	CASTRTDQPQHF	12	.	TRBV12-3/TRBV12-4	.	TRBJ1-5
TGTGCCAGCATTCTAGCATCAGGGGTTGGTGAAGCTTTCTTT	CASILASGVGEAFF	14	.	TRBV7-2	.	TRBJ1-1
TGTGCCAGCAGCTCGTGGACTGCCCAGTACTTC	CASSSWTAQYF	11	.	TRBV7-2	.	TRBJ2-5
TGTGCCAGCAGCTCACAGGGGGCGCAGGGAGAGACCCAGTACTTC	CASSSQGAQGETQYF	15	.	TRBV7-9	TRBD1	TRBJ2-5
TGCAGCGTTGAAGGACGGACAGGGCTCGGGGACACCATATATTTT	CSVEGRTGLGDTIYF	15	few	TRBV29-1	TRBD1	TRBJ1-3
TGTGCCAGCAGCTTAACAGGGTTTGCCTACGAGCAGTACTTC	CASSLTGFAYEQYF	14	many	TRBV11-2	.	TRBJ2-7
TGTGCCAGCAGCCCACCGCTAGCGGGGGTCTCCTACGAGCAGTACTTC	CASSPPLAGVSYEQYF	16	.	TRBV6-6	TRBD2	TRBJ2-7